Presented here are 19 T cell receptor beta chains from one specimen sequenced in a study of cytomegalovirus exposure and HLA in healthy donors (dated by TCRdb to about 2017). Library preparation employed the immunoSEQ multiplex PCR assay. For the multiplex PCR, a mixture combining 60 forward primers for TCR Vbeta segments and 13 reverse primers for TCR Jbeta segments was used. TCRdb retrieved this table from immuneACCESS and kept in-frame rearrangements only. Not all clones are present; in checked studies, unresolved V genes account for under half, and no reason is known for the remainder. This sample gives some 87,000 clones in total; roughly three quarters of them show up just once. The ten biggest clones cover approximately 20% of the sample. The sequencing input was PBMCs. The receptor set was obtained from a woman aged 35 to 49 in good health and CMV-seropositive.

This sequence joins TRBV5-1 and TRBJ2-1, with TRBD2 matching 14 bases. The CDR3 contains 17 residues. Looked up from germline, CDR1 is SGHRS and CDR2 is YFSETQ. J gave up 2 bases and V 4 bases, and 5 bases lay outside the gene matches. DNA for the CDR3: TGCGCCAGCAGCCTGGGGACTAGCGGGGGCCCCTACAATGAGCAGTTCTTC. It specifies CASSLGTSGGPYNEQFF. Full variable domain (missing parts from reference TRBV5-1 and TRBJ2-1): KAGVTQTPRYLIKTRGQQVTLSCSPISGHRSVSWYQQTPGQGLQFLFEYFSETQRNKGNFPGRFSGRQFSNSRSEMNVSTLELGDSALYLCASSLGTSGGPYNEQFFGPGTRLTVL.

The rearrangement uses TRBV27 and TRBJ2-3; the match to TRBD2 covers 8 bases. Germline CDR1 is MNHEY and CDR2 is SMNVEV (reference sequence). J lost 1 base, V lost 1 base, and 4 bases had no gene match. CDR3 size: 16 residues. CDR3 DNA: TGTGCCAGCAGTTTATTCGGGCGGGGGGGCACAGATACGCAGTATTTT. It translates to CASSLFGRGGTDTQYF.

The chain is built from TRBV7-6 and TRBJ1-1; the D gene is possibly TRBD1 (6 bases). In germline, CDR1 is SGHVS, CDR2 FNYEAQ. This CDR3 contains 15 residues. V was clipped by 5 bases and J by 1 base, with 14 bases between them. Here the CDR3 reads CASSPEGHWNTEAFF. The CDR3 coding sequence is TGTGCCAGCAGCCCCGAGGGACACTGGAACACTGAAGCTTTCTTT.

The V and J genes are TRBV6-1 and TRBJ2-7, with 11 bases lining up with TRBD2. This CDR3 contains 16 residues. CDR1 MNHNS and CDR2 SASEGT come from the germline V gene. Trimming took 2 bases from V and 2 from J; bases not matched to a gene: 5. CDR3 bases: TGTGCCAGCAGTGAAACTAGCGGGGGATACACCTACGAGCAGTACTTC. As protein: CASSETSGGYTYEQYF.

The J gene is TRBJ2-3, the V gene TRBV30; no clear D gene. This CDR3 contains 12 residues. Per germline, CDR1 GTSNPN and CDR2 SVGIG (reference sequence). The ends were cut back, 8 bases at V and 1 base at J, with 10 bases in the middle. CDR3 residues: CAVGYGTDTQYF. In DNA, the CDR3 is TGTGCCGTGGGCTACGGCACAGATACGCAGTATTTT.

The chain couples TRBV5-1 to TRBJ1-6; 10 nucleotides align to TRBD1. Trimming took 4 bases from V and 8 from J; bases not matched to a gene: 6. The V gene's germline CDR1 is SGHRS and CDR2 YFSETQ. The CDR3 loop spans 15 amino acids. The CDR3 nucleotides read TGCGCCAGCAGCCTTCGACAGGGGGCAGATTCACCCCTCCACTTT. Amino acid sequence: CASSLRQGADSPLHF.

The rearrangement uses TRBV6-5 and TRBJ2-5; the match to TRBD1 covers 11 bases. Germline-derived CDR1 and CDR2 are MNHEY and SVGAGI. After removal of 5 bases from V and 4 bases from J, the junction contained 3 bases not matched to a gene. This CDR3 region has 14 residues. In DNA, the CDR3 is TGTGCCAGCAGTCCGGACAGGGGGCTAGAGACCCAGTACTTC. Encoded protein: CASSPDRGLETQYF.

The rearrangement links TRBV2 to TRBJ2-5, with D possibly matching TRBD1 (6 bases). With 4 bases removed from V and 5 bases from J, the gap between germline ends came to 14 bases. The CDR3 spans 14 residues. CDR1 is SNHLY and CDR2 is FYNNEI in the germline V gene. The CDR3 here is CASSAQGKIETQYF. The CDR3 DNA is TGTGCCAGCAGTGCCCAGGGGAAGATCGAGACCCAGTACTTC.

The rearrangement links TRBV27 to TRBJ2-2; D is possibly TRBD2 (5 bases). The CDR3 runs 13 residues. Trimming pared 2 bases from V and 5 bases from J, leaving 6 bases between. The germline V gene has CDR1 MNHEY and CDR2 SMNVEV (reference sequence). This CDR3 reads CASSLRGTGELFF. CDR3 sequence (DNA): TGTGCCAGCAGTTTAAGAGGGACCGGGGAGCTGTTTTTT.

The table lists this clone with a few counts. The rearrangement joins TRBV18 to TRBJ1-2; TRBD1 matches 7 bases. The germline V gene has CDR1 KGHSH and CDR2 LQKENI. The CDR3 has 16 amino acids. The V gene end was trimmed by 2 bases and the J gene end by 5 bases; junction bases not matched to a gene: 11. The CDR3 spells CASSPGGGGARYGYTF. As DNA, the CDR3 is TGTGCCAGCTCACCAGGTGGAGGGGGCGCAAGGTATGGCTACACCTTC.

The V and J genes are TRBV7-2 and TRBJ1-1; D not resolved. The germline V and J ends were trimmed by 2 bases and 1 base, with 5 bases remaining between them. The CDR3 is 13 residues long. Per germline, CDR1 SGHTA and CDR2 FQGNSA. CDR3 DNA sequence: TGTGCCAGCAGCTTAAAGCGGAACACTGAAGCTTTCTTT. This sequence encodes CASSLKRNTEAFF.

In this sample, this clone turned up once. The CDR3 coding sequence is TGTGCCAGCAGGAGGAGCATTGGGACAGCTAACACTGAAGCTTTCTTT. Translation: CASRRSIGTANTEAFF. The V call is TRBV2, the J call TRBJ1-1; 7 nucleotides align to TRBD1. Germline V gene data show CDR1 as SNHLY and CDR2 as FYNNEI. This CDR3 contains 16 residues. The J segment lost 2 bases and the V segment lost 6 bases, leaving 12 bases of the junction unmatched. The full variable domain, its missing parts supplied by reference TRBV2 and TRBJ1-1, is EPEVTQTPSHQVTQMGQEVILRCVPISNHLYFYWYRQILGQKVEFLVSFYNNEISEKSEIFDDQFSVERPDGSNFTLKIRSTKLEDSAMYFCASRRSIGTANTEAFFGQGTRLTVV.

V usage is TRBV6-1 and J usage is TRBJ1-6; 9 bases are shared with TRBD1. Unmatched junction bases numbered 5, after V lost 4 bases and J lost 7 bases. Germline assignment: CDR1 MNHNS and CDR2 SASEGT. The CDR3 runs to 15 residues. The CDR3 is CASSGTGAGNSPLHF. CDR3 coding DNA: TGTGCCAGCAGTGGGACAGGGGCGGGAAATTCACCCCTCCACTTT.

The V gene is TRBV6-5, the J gene TRBJ1-5; a weak D match, TRBD1 (5 bases). CDR3 length: 15 amino acids. The V gene's germline CDR1 is MNHEY and CDR2 SVGAGI. Trimming stripped 5 bases from V and 0 bases from J, with 11 bases between. This CDR3 reads CASSLGGLSNQPQHF. CDR3 sequence (DNA): TGTGCCAGCAGTCTCGGGGGTCTTAGCAATCAGCCCCAGCATTTT.

The chain links TRBV7-9 to TRBJ1-2; no clear D gene. Germline V gives CDR1 SEHNR, CDR2 FQNEAQ (reference sequence). The CDR3 consists of 13 residues. With 3 bases removed from V and 8 bases from J, the gap between germline ends came to 13 bases. CDR3 loop: CASSFEQPGGYTF. As DNA, the CDR3 is TGTGCCAGCAGCTTCGAACAGCCTGGCGGCTACACCTTC.

V usage is TRBV29-1 and J usage is TRBJ2-1; 7 bases line up with TRBD1. CDR3 length: 14 amino acids. Per the germline V gene, CDR1 is SQVTM and CDR2 is ANQGSEA. V trimming: 7 bases; J trimming: 1 base; junction bases outside the gene matches: 7. The CDR3 sequence is CSANHRGSYNEQFF. As DNA, the CDR3 is TGCAGCGCCAATCACAGGGGATCCTACAATGAGCAGTTCTTC.

This chain links TRBV6-5 with TRBJ1-1; no clear D. The germline V gene encodes CDR1 MNHEY and CDR2 SVGAGI. The V end was cut by 1 base, the J end by 4 bases, with 7 bases between. The length of the CDR3 is 13 residues. The CDR3 DNA reads TGTGCCAGCAGTTACTGGCAGCGCACTGAAGCTTTCTTT. It encodes CASSYWQRTEAFF.

The rearrangement joins TRBV5-1 to TRBJ2-7, with TRBD1 matching 9 bases. The CDR3 totals 14 residues. In germline, CDR1 is SGHRS, CDR2 YFSETQ. Unmatched junction bases numbered 3, after V lost 2 bases and J lost 3 bases. DNA for the CDR3: TGCGCCAGCAGCTTTACGGGACAGGGCTACGAGCAGTACTTC. Translated, it gives CASSFTGQGYEQYF.

This chain links TRBV5-1 with TRBJ2-3; 7 nucleotides line up with TRBD2. With V trimmed by 4 bases and J by 5 bases, 13 bases remained unmatched. The length of the CDR3 is 16 residues. Germline V gives CDR1 SGHRS, CDR2 YFSETQ. Here the CDR3 reads CASSPIGRGVIDTQYF. DNA for the CDR3: TGCGCCAGCAGCCCAATTGGTCGGGGGGTCATAGATACGCAGTATTTT.